These 30 T cell receptor beta chains were sequenced from one sample in a study of cytomegalovirus exposure and HLA in healthy donors. Researchers ran the PCR with 60 Vbeta and 13 Jbeta primers. Assay: immunoSEQ multiplex PCR; the TCRdb copy retains only in-frame clones and omits some. The repertoire holds roughly 110,000 clones, with around three quarters as singletons. The specimen sequenced was PBMCs. These receptors came from a boy aged 5-17 years in good health and CMV-seronegative.

The V call is TRBV7-3, the J call TRBJ2-3; perhaps TRBD2 as D (6 bases). Germline CDR1 and CDR2: SGHTA and FQGTGA. V was pared by 5 bases and J by 1 base, with 13 bases between. This CDR3 is 15 amino acids long. The CDR3 DNA is TGTGCCAGCAGCCTCACGGGGGTGCGCACAGATACGCAGTATTTT. It translates to CASSLTGVRTDTQYF.

The chain links TRBV2 to TRBJ2-7; 8 nucleotides align to TRBD1. Germline V gene data show CDR1 as SNHLY and CDR2 as FYNNEI. The CDR3 is made up of 13 amino acids. V lost 6 bases and J lost 5; bases outside the gene matches: 6. The CDR3 DNA reads TGTGCCAGCAGCAGACTGACAGGGGACGAGCAGTACTTC. It specifies CASSRLTGDEQYF. Variable domain in full (rest from reference TRBV2 and TRBJ2-7): EPEVTQTPSHQVTQMGQEVILRCVPISNHLYFYWYRQILGQKVEFLVSFYNNEISEKSEIFDDQFSVERPDGSNFTLKIRSTKLEDSAMYFCASSRLTGDEQYFGPGTRLTVT.

This clone was found once. V gene TRBV28 combines with J gene TRBJ2-7; D perhaps matches TRBD2 (5 bases). The germline V gene encodes CDR1 MDHEN and CDR2 SYDVKM. Trimming pared 3 bases from V and 3 bases from J, leaving 12 bases between. The CDR3 spans 14 residues. In nucleotides, the CDR3 is TGTGCCAGCAGTTTTTTGGGCCGGGACTACGAGCAGTACTTC. Translating gives CASSFLGRDYEQYF.

The chain is built from TRBV2 and TRBJ2-1; D perhaps matches TRBD2 (6 bases). The germline V and J ends were trimmed by 6 bases and 4 bases, with 13 bases remaining between them. Germline V lookup: CDR1 SNHLY, CDR2 FYNNEI. The CDR3 consists of 14 residues. DNA for the CDR3: TGTGCCAGCAGGGAGGGGTCCCTGTACAATGAGCAGTTCTTC. It translates to CASREGSLYNEQFF.

The V gene is TRBV30, the J gene TRBJ2-5, with TRBD2 identical over 8 bases. V lost 1 base, J lost 5 bases, and 6 bases stayed unmatched. Germline CDR1 reads GTSNPN; CDR2 reads SVGIG (reference sequence). The CDR3 loop spans 14 amino acids. CDR3 DNA sequence: TGTGCCTGGAGTGATAGCGGGATTCTCGAGACCCAGTACTTC. Translated: CAWSDSGILETQYF. Full variable domain (rest looked up from reference TRBV30 and TRBJ2-5): SQTIHQWPATLVQPVGSPLSLECTVEGTSNPNLYWYRQAAGRGLQLLFYSVGIGQISSEVPQNLSASRPQDRQFILSSKKLLLSDSGFYLCAWSDSGILETQYFGPGTRLLVL.

The V gene is TRBV5-6, the J gene TRBJ2-1; 7 positions agree with TRBD2. Germline CDR1 is SGHDT and CDR2 is YYEEEE. J was trimmed by 1 base and V by 2 bases; bases with no gene match: 3. There are 15 residues in the CDR3. The CDR3 sequence is CASSLGLGSYNEQFF. CDR3 nucleotides: TGTGCCAGCAGCTTAGGACTAGGGTCCTACAATGAGCAGTTCTTC.

V is TRBV21-1 and J is TRBJ2-4; the table's D gene call, TRBD1, was not cross checked with the DNA. TRBV21-1 is assigned pseudogene status. The CDR3 length is 14 residues. The CDR3 sequence: CASSKDRAKNIQYF. The CDR3, as DNA: TGTGCCAGCAGCAAGGACAGGGCCAAAAACATTCAGTACTTC.

This clone was counted between two and nine times. V gene TRBV7-9 combines with J gene TRBJ1-1; TRBD1 is a possible D gene (6 bases). The V and J ends lost 2 bases and 4 bases respectively, with 11 bases between them. This CDR3 comprises 14 residues. Germline CDR1 is SEHNR and CDR2 is FQNEAQ (reference sequence). The CDR3 coding sequence is TGTGCCAGCAGCTTATTGGGGGCTGTCACTGAAGCTTTCTTT. This codes for CASSLLGAVTEAFF.

This chain joins TRBV7-9 and TRBJ1-1; 7 bases match TRBD1. The CDR3 is made up of 14 amino acids. The germline V gene encodes CDR1 SEHNR and CDR2 FQNEAQ (reference sequence). J gave up 8 bases and V 4 bases, and 10 bases lay outside the gene matches. The CDR3 here is CASSSIDRVREAFF. The CDR3 DNA reads TGTGCCAGCAGCTCAATCGACAGGGTCAGAGAAGCTTTCTTT.

V usage is TRBV7-2 and J usage is TRBJ2-6; a weak D match, TRBD1 (5 bases). Germline V CDR1 and CDR2: SGHTA, FQGNSA. Trimming cost V 0 bases and J 2 bases, with 5 bases left between them. This CDR3 comprises 15 residues. The CDR3 is CASSLATAGANVLTF. CDR3 bases: TGTGCCAGCAGCTTAGCGACAGCTGGGGCCAACGTCCTGACTTTC.

By share of the sample, this clone is medium-sized. The chain links TRBV2 to TRBJ2-7, with TRBD2 matching 12 bases. The CDR3 contains 15 residues. Germline V gives CDR1 SNHLY, CDR2 FYNNEI. V trimming: 5 bases; J trimming: 6 bases; junction bases outside the gene matches: 8. CDR3 DNA sequence: TGTGCCAGCAGTCAAAGACTAGCGGGGGCCATCGAGCAGTACTTC. As protein: CASSQRLAGAIEQYF.

V and J are TRBV5-1 and TRBJ2-1; possible D gene TRBD1, 6 bases. CDR1 is SGHRS, CDR2 YFSETQ, per germline. V dropped 3 bases and J dropped 10 bases, with 17 bases sitting between them. The CDR3 extends over 14 amino acids. The DNA for the CDR3 is TGCGCCAGCAGCTGGAGAACAGGGTTGGGAGAGCAGTTCTTC. Translating gives CASSWRTGLGEQFF.

The chain is built from TRBV9 and TRBJ1-3; a weak D match, TRBD1 (6 bases). Per germline, CDR1 SGDLS and CDR2 YYNGEE. Trimming shortened V by 4 bases and J by 3 bases, and 17 bases separated the two germline ends. This CDR3 contains 16 residues. The CDR3 DNA reads as TGTGCCAGCAGCCCGGGGATGGGGGCTGATGGAAACACCATATATTTT. Translating it yields CASSPGMGADGNTIYF.

The chain is built from TRBV27 and TRBJ2-5, with 7 positions matching TRBD1. The trim removed 0 bases at V and 4 bases at J, leaving 2 bases unmatched. The CDR3 is 14 amino acids. Germline CDR1 is MNHEY and CDR2 is SMNVEV (reference sequence). CDR3 bases: TGTGCCAGCAGTTTATCGACAGGGCGAGAGACCCAGTACTTC. Its protein product is CASSLSTGRETQYF.

The J gene is TRBJ1-1, the V gene TRBV6-5; 7 positions match TRBD1. The CDR3 runs 15 residues. The ends lost 0 bases at V and 2 bases at J; junction bases unmatched: 3. The germline V gene encodes CDR1 MNHEY and CDR2 SVGAGI. CDR3 coding DNA: TGTGCCAGCAGTTACTCCGGACAGGCTAACACTGAAGCTTTCTTT. This translates into CASSYSGQANTEAFF.

The gene calls are TRBV5-1 and TRBJ2-3; 8 nucleotides agree with TRBD1. The CDR3 covers 15 residues. CDR1 and CDR2 from the germline V gene are SGHRS and YFSETQ. V dropped 5 bases and J dropped 6; count of bases not matched to a gene: 11. The CDR3 region has the DNA TGCGCCAGCAGGCTCCGGTACCAGGGGGCTGATACGCAGTATTTT. It is translated as CASRLRYQGADTQYF.

A remark on this clone: Its ends do not fully match the called genes, so a read error is possible. In nucleotides, the CDR3 is TGCACCAGCAGCTCAGACTGGTTCTACGAGCAGTACTTC. It translates to CTSSSDWFYEQYF. The chain joins TRBV5-1 to TRBJ2-7; unclear D gene. The germline V gene encodes CDR1 SGHRS and CDR2 YFSETQ. The CDR3 is made up of 13 amino acids.

The chain joins TRBV27 to TRBJ1-2, with a possible D match to TRBD1 (6 bases). V was trimmed by 5 bases and J by 4 bases, leaving 14 bases between them. Germline V gene sequence: CDR1 MNHEY, CDR2 SMNVEV (reference sequence). CDR3 length equals 14 residues. CDR3 sequence: CASSPTDSLYGYTF. As DNA, the CDR3 is TGTGCCAGCAGTCCAACGGACAGCCTCTATGGCTACACCTTC.

This chain uses TRBV5-4 with TRBJ2-7; 8 bases align to TRBD1. Germline V gene data show CDR1 as SGHNT and CDR2 as YYREEE (reference sequence). This CDR3 is 14 amino acids long. The junction had 1 base not matched to a gene; V was cut back by 0 bases and J by 2 bases. The CDR3 protein is CASSLGTGPYEQYF. CDR3 DNA: TGTGCCAGCAGCTTGGGGACAGGGCCCTACGAGCAGTACTTC.

This chain uses TRBV2 with TRBJ2-5; D is uncertain. The CDR3 has 12 residues. The germline V gene encodes CDR1 SNHLY and CDR2 FYNNEI. V lost 8 bases, J lost 7 bases, and 14 bases lay in between. The CDR3 loop reads CASGGLLGTQYF. In DNA form, the CDR3 reads TGTGCCAGCGGTGGGCTCCTTGGGACCCAGTACTTC.

Here the CDR3 DNA reads TGTGCCAGCAGCTTGAGGACAGGGGGCAATCAGCCCCAGCATTTT. Its translation is CASSLRTGGNQPQHF. This chain connects TRBV7-2 to TRBJ1-5; 9 nucleotides agree with TRBD1. Germline V gene sequence: CDR1 SGHTA, CDR2 FQGNSA. Trimming took 3 bases from V and 2 from J; bases not matched to a gene: 2. This CDR3 contains 15 residues. Full variable domain (missing parts from reference TRBV7-2 and TRBJ1-5): GAGVSQSPSNKVTEKGKDVELRCDPISGHTALYWYRQSLGQGLEFLIYFQGNSAPDKSGLPSDRFSAERTGGSVSTLTIQRTQQEDSAVYLCASSLRTGGNQPQHFGDGTRLSIL.

The genes are TRBV11-3 and TRBJ1-4; 7 bases are shared with TRBD1. This CDR3 comprises 14 residues. Germline V CDR1 and CDR2: SGHNT, YENEEA. The ends lost 5 bases at V and 6 bases at J; junction bases unmatched: 6. The CDR3 sequence is CASSPTQGDEKLFF. The CDR3 DNA reads as TGTGCCAGCAGCCCAACCCAGGGGGATGAAAAACTGTTTTTT.

This sequence joins TRBV28 and TRBJ1-5; perhaps TRBD1 as D (5 bases). This CDR3 is built from 14 residues. Between the trimmed V and J ends, which lost 3 bases and 11 bases, there was a span of 17 bases. Germline CDR1 is MDHEN and CDR2 is SYDVKM. The CDR3: CASSFGQGRETQHF. The CDR3 nucleotides read TGTGCCAGCAGTTTTGGGCAGGGCCGAGAGACCCAGCATTTT. Filled out from reference TRBV28 and TRBJ1-5, the complete variable domain reads DVKVTQSSRYLVKRTGEKVFLECVQDMDHENMFWYRQDPGLGLRLIYFSYDVKMKEKGDIPEGYSVSREKKERFSLILESASTNQTSMYLCASSFGQGRETQHFGDGTRLSIL.

The chain is built from TRBV19 and TRBJ1-3, with no clear D. V was shortened by 0 bases and J by 0 bases, with 6 bases between the two germline ends. Per the germline V gene, CDR1 is LNHDA and CDR2 is SQIVND (reference sequence). The CDR3 contains 15 residues. CDR3 sequence: CASSIDWSSGNTIYF. In nucleotides, the CDR3 is TGTGCCAGTAGTATAGACTGGAGCTCTGGAAACACCATATATTTT.

This rearrangement joins TRBV5-6 to TRBJ2-4, with TRBD2 matching over 7 bases. The J segment lost 5 bases and the V segment lost 4 bases, leaving 9 bases of the junction unmatched. Germline V gene data show CDR1 as SGHDT and CDR2 as YYEEEE. This CDR3 comprises 15 residues. The CDR3 DNA reads as TGTGCCAGCAGCGAGAGCGGGACTATGCAAAACATTCAGTACTTC. Translating it yields CASSESGTMQNIQYF.

The rearrangement links TRBV28 to TRBJ1-1; D is possibly TRBD1 (6 bases). This CDR3 is 14 amino acids long. V lost 3 bases, J lost 4 bases, and 12 bases lay in between. Germline V gene lookup returns CDR1 MDHEN and CDR2 SYDVKM. DNA of the CDR3: TGTGCCAGCAGTTTTCAGGGGCAGATCACTGAAGCTTTCTTT. Protein product: CASSFQGQITEAFF.

This chain uses TRBV16 with TRBJ1-2, with D hard to call. CDR3 length: 11 residues. Germline CDR1 is KGHSY and CDR2 is FQNENV. Between the trimmed V and J ends, which lost 0 bases and 7 bases, there was a span of 3 bases. CDR3 residues: CASSQSLGYTF. CDR3 sequence (DNA): TGTGCCAGCAGCCAATCCCTTGGCTACACCTTC.

J is TRBJ1-5 and V is TRBV19; maybe TRBD1 (5 bases). Germline CDR1 and CDR2: LNHDA and SQIVND (reference sequence). Trimming took 4 bases from V and 2 from J, leaving 12 bases between them. The CDR3 loop spans 15 amino acids. CDR3 sequence: CASSKGRVGNQPQHF. CDR3 DNA sequence: TGTGCCAGTAGTAAGGGGAGGGTAGGCAATCAGCCCCAGCATTTT.

The rearrangement joins TRBV6-1 to TRBJ2-3, with TRBD2 identical over 7 bases. V gave up 7 bases and J gave up 6 bases; unmatched junction bases: 7. There are 13 residues in the CDR3. Germline loops: CDR1 MNHNS, CDR2 SASEGT. The chain's CDR3 is CASNRLAWDTQYF. The CDR3 DNA sequence: TGTGCCAGCAATCGACTAGCATGGGATACGCAGTATTTT.

The chain couples TRBV5-4 to TRBJ1-4, with TRBD1 matching 7 bases. J lost 8 bases, V lost 2 bases, and 6 bases had no gene match. There are 14 residues in the CDR3. Germline V gives CDR1 SGHNT, CDR2 YYREEE (reference sequence). For the CDR3, the DNA is TGTGCCAGCAGCTTAAAAACAGGGGACGAAAAACTGTTTTTT. This encodes CASSLKTGDEKLFF.